The T cell receptor beta chain described here comes from a study of T cell responses to AZD1222 COVID-19 vaccine. The sample holds a few counts of this clone. Its antigen is not identified. Germline V gene data show CDR1 as MNHEY and CDR2 as SVGAGI. CDR3 length: 15 residues. The germline V and J ends were trimmed by 5 bases and 0 bases, with 13 bases remaining between them. Repertoires were generated with immunoSEQ multiplex PCR, while TCRdb's copy carries only in-frame clones and drops some. The table lists 250,000 to 300,000 clones, 94% of them singletons. Study-level findings and limits: An increase in Spike-specific TCR breadth and depth was observed after two AZD1222 doses. Clonal diversity was possibly underestimated; the donors were predominantly white British and more often female. Repertoires in all cases were sampled only once the peak T cell response had passed. Along spike, vaccine-associated CD4 TCRs were found throughout, with dominance at 160-218 and 743-854.

The sample consisted of peripheral blood, taken 28 days after the second AZD1222 dose. The V and J genes are TRBV6-5 and TRBJ1-2, with D perhaps matching TRBD1 (5 bases). This TCR came from an adult who received the AZD1222 COVID-19 vaccine. The DNA for the CDR3 is TGTGCCAGCAGTCCACGGGACCCCACTAACTATGGCTACACCTTC. It specifies CASSPRDPTNYGYTF.